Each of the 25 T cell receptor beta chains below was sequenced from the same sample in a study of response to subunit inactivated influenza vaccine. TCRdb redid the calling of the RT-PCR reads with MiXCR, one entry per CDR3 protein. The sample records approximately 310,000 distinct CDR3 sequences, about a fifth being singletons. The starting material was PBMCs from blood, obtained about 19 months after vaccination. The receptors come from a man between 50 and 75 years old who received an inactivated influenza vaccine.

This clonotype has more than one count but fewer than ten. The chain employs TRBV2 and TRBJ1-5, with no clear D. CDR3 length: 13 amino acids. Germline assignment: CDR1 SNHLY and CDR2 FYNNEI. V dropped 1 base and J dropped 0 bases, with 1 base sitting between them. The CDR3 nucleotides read TGTGCCAGCAGTGAAGGTAGCAATCAGCCCCAGCATTTT. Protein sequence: CASSEGSNQPQHF.

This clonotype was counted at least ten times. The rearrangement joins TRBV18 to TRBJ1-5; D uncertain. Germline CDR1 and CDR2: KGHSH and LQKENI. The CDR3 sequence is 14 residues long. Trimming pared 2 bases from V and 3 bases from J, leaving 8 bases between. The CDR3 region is CASSPSSLNQPQHF. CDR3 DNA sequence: TGTGCCAGCTCACCATCCAGCCTCAATCAGCCCCAGCATTTT.

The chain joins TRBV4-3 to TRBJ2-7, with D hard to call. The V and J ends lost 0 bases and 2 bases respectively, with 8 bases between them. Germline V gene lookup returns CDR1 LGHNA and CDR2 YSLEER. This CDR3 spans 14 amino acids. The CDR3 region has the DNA TGCGCCAGCAGCCAAGATTGGCGGACCTACGAGCAGTACTTC. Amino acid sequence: CASSQDWRTYEQYF.

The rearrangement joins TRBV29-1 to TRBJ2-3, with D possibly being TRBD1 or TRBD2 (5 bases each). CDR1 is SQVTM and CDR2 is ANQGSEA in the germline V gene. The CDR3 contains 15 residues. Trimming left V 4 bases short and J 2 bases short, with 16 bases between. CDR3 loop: CSVARDDLYTDTQYF. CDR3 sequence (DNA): TGCAGCGTTGCCCGGGACGATCTCTACACAGATACGCAGTATTTT.

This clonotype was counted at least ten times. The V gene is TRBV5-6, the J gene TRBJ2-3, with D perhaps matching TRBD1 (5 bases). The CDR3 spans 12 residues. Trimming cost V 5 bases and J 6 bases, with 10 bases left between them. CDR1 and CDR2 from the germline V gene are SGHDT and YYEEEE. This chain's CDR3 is CASSVGADTQYF. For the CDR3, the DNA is TGTGCCAGCAGTGTAGGGGCTGATACGCAGTATTTT. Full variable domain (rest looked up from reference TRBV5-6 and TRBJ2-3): DAGVTQSPTHLIKTRGQQVTLRCSPKSGHDTVSWYQQALGQGPQFIFQYYEEEERQRGNFPDRFSGHQFPNYSSELNVNALLLGDSALYLCASSVGADTQYFGPGTRLTVL.

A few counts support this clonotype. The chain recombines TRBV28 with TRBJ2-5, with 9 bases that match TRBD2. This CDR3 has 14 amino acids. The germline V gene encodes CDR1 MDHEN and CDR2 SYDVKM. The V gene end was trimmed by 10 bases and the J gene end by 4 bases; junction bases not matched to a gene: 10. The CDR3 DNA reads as TGTGCCACCTCCGGGACTAGCTGGGGAGAGACCCAGTACTTC. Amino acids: CATSGTSWGETQYF.

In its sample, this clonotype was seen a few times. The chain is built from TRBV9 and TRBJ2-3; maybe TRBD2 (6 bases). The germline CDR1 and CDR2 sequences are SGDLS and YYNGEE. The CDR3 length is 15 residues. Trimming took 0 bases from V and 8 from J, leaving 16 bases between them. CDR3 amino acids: CASSVESTSWGTQYF. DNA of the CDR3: TGTGCCAGCAGCGTAGAATCCACTAGCTGGGGTACGCAGTATTTT.

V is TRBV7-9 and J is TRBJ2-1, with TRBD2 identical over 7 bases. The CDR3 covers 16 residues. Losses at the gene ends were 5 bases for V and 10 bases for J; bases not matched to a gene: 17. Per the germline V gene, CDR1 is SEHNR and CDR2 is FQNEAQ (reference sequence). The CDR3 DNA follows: TGTGCCAGCAGCCCGCCCCCTAGCGGCCGTTCAAGAGAGCAGTTCTTC. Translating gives CASSPPPSGRSREQFF. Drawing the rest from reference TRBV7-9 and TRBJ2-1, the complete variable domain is DTGVSQNPRHKITKRGQNVTFRCDPISEHNRLYWYRQTLGQGPEFLTYFQNEAQLEKSRLLSDRFSAERPKGSFSTLEIQRTEQGDSAMYLCASSPPPSGRSREQFFGPGTRLTVL.

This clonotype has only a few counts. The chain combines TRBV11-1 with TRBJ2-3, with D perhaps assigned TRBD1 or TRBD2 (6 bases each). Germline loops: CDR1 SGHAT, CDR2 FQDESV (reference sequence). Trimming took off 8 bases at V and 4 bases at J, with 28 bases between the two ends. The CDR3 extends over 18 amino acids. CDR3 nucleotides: TGTGCCAGCCGACCTCGGGGGCCGTTTGCTGTGGGGGCAGATACGCAGTATTTT. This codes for CASRPRGPFAVGADTQYF.

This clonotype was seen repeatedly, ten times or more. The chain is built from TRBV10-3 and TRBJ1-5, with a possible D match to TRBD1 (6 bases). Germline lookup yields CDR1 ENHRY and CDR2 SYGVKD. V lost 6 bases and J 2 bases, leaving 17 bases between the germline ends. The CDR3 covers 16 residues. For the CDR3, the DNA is TGTGCCATCAGCCAAGAGGGGGGTGCGCGCAATCAGCCCCAGCATTTT. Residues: CAISQEGGARNQPQHF.

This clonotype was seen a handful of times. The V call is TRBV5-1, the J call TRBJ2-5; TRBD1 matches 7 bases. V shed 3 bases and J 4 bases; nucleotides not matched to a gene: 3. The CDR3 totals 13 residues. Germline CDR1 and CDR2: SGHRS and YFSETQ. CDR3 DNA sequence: TGCGCCAGCAGCTGGGACAGTTCAGAGACCCAGTACTTC. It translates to CASSWDSSETQYF.

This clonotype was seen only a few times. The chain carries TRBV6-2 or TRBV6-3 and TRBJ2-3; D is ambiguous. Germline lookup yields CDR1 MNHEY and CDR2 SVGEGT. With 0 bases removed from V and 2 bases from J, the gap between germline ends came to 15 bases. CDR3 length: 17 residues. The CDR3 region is CASSYSFVRDNTDTQYF. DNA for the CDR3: TGTGCCAGCAGTTACTCGTTCGTCCGAGACAACACAGATACGCAGTATTTT.

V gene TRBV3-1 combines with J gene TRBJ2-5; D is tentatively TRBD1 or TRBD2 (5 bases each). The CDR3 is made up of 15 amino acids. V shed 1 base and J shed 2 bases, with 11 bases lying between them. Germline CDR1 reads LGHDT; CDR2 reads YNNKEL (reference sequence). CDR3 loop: CASSQGRGAQETQYF. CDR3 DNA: TGTGCCAGCAGCCAAGGAAGGGGAGCTCAAGAGACCCAGTACTTC.

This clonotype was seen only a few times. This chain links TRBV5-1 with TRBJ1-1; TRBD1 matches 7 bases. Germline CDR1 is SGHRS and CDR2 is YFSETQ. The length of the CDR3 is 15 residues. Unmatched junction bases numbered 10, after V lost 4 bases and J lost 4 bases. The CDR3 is CASSLRDSGGTEAFF. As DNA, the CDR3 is TGCGCCAGCAGCCTCCGGGACAGCGGGGGCACTGAAGCTTTCTTT.

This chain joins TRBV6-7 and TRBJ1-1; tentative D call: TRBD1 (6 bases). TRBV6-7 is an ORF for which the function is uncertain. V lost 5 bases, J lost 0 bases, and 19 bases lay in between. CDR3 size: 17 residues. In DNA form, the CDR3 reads TGTGCCAGCAGTCACAGGGTTCCGGAGGGGATGAACACTGAAGCTTTCTTT. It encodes CASSHRVPEGMNTEAFF.

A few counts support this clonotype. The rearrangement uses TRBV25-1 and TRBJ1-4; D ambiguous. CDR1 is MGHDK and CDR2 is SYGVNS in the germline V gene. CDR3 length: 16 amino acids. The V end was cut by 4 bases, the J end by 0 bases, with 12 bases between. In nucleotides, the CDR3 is TGTGCCAGCAGTGCCTACAGTCCGGCAACTAATGAAAAACTGTTTTTT. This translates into CASSAYSPATNEKLFF.

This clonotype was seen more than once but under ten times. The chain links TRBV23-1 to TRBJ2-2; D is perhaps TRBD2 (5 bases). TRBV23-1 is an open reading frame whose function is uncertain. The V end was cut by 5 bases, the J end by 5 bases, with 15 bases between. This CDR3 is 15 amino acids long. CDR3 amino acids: CASSYDREGTGELFF. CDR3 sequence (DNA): TGCGCCAGCAGTTATGACCGGGAAGGGACCGGGGAGCTGTTTTTT.

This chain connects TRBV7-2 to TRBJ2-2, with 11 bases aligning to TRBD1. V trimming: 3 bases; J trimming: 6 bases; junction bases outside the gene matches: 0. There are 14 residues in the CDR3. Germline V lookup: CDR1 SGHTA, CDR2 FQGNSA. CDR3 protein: CASSLGQGAGELFF. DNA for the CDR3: TGTGCCAGCAGCTTGGGACAGGGGGCCGGGGAGCTGTTTTTT.

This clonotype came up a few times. The CDR3 here is CASSQETSNQPQHF. CDR3 bases: TGTGCCAGCAGCCAAGAGACCAGCAATCAGCCCCAGCATTTT. The V call is TRBV3-1, the J call TRBJ1-5; D is ambiguous. There are 14 residues in the CDR3. V was pared by 0 bases and J by 1 base, with 4 bases between. The germline V gene encodes CDR1 LGHDT and CDR2 YNNKEL (reference sequence).

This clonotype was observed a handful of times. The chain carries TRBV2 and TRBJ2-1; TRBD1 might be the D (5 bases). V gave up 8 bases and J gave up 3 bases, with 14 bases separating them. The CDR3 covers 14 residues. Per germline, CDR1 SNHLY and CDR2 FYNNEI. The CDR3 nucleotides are TGTGCCAGCCCAAAAGGGCAGGGCTACAATGAGCAGTTCTTC. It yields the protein CASPKGQGYNEQFF.

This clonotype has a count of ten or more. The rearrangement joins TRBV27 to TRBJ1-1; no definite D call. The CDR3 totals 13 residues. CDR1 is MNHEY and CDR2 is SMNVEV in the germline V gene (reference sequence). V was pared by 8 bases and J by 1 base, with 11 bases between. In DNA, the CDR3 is TGTGCCAGCTCACCCCTGGGGAACACTGAAGCTTTCTTT. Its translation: CASSPLGNTEAFF.

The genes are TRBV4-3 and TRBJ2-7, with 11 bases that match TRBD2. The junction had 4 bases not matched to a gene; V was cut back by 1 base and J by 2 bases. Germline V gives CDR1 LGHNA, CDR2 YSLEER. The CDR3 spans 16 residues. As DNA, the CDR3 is TGCGCCAGCAGCCAAGCTAGCGGGGGGCGGACCTACGAGCAGTACTTC. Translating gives CASSQASGGRTYEQYF.

The CDR3 here is CASRKRNQPQHF. CDR3 sequence (DNA): TGTGCCAGCAGGAAACGCAATCAGCCCCAGCATTTT. The chain links TRBV28 to TRBJ1-5, with D hard to call. Looked up from germline, CDR1 is MDHEN and CDR2 is SYDVKM. CDR3 length: 12 amino acids. The ends were cut back, 6 bases at V and 2 bases at J, with 5 bases in the middle.

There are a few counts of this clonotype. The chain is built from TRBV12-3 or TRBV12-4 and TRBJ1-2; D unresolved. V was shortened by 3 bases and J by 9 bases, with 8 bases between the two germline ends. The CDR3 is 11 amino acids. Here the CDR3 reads CASSFEARYTF. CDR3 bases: TGTGCCAGCAGTTTTGAAGCGCGCTACACCTTC.

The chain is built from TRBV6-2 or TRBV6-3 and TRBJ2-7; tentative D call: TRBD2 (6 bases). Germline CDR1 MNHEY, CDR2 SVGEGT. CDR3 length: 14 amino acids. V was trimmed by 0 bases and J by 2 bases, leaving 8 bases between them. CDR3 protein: CASSYSRGTYEQYF. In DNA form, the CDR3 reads TGTGCCAGCAGTTACTCGCGCGGGACCTACGAGCAGTACTTC.